These T cell receptor beta chains were read from a single sample in a study of blood T cell repertoires in COVID-19. The table came from immunoSEQ multiplex PCR; TCRdb's copy has only in-frame clones and leaves some out. This repertoire shows some 56,000 clones, 82% found once; its top ten account for around a tenth. The sequencing input was peripheral blood. Source of these receptors: an elderly man with COVID-19, enrolled during active disease. The CDR3 runs from the conserved cysteine through the conserved F or W. A D gene is named only where the DNA matches it firmly. Expanded clones are given a class, and other clones once, few, many or no size at all.

j_call v_call clone_size d_call cdr3_aa cdr3_nt
TRBJ1-2 TRBV27 . TRBD1 CASSLGTGGSGYTF TGTGCCAGCAGTTTAGGGACAGGGGGCTCTGGCTACACCTTC
TRBJ2-2 TRBV7-3 . TRBD2 CASSPLAGANTGELFF TGTGCCAGCAGCCCCTTAGCGGGGGCGAACACCGGGGAGCTGTTTTTT
TRBJ2-1 TRBV9 . TRBD1 CASSLRTGEGNEQFF TGTGCCAGCAGCTTAAGGACAGGGGAAGGCAATGAGCAGTTCTTC
TRBJ2-1 TRBV6-5 . TRBD2 CASSYGLAGAREQFF TGTGCCAGCAGTTACGGGCTAGCGGGGGCCCGCGAGCAGTTCTTC
TRBJ1-1 TRBV29-1 . TRBD1 CSARQGLSRTLMNTEAFF TGCAGCGCCCGACAGGGTCTATCCCGGACCCTCATGAACACTGAAGCTTTCTTT
TRBJ1-1 TRBV19 . TRBD1 CASTISNRGLYTEAFF TGTGCCAGTACCATTTCTAACAGGGGCTTGTACACTGAAGCTTTCTTT
TRBJ1-1 TRBV30 few . CAGDWGTEAFF TGTGCCGGGGACTGGGGGACTGAAGCTTTCTTT
TRBJ2-6 TRBV5-1 . . CASSLDSSGANVLTF TGCGCCAGCAGCCTAGATAGCTCTGGGGCCAACGTCCTGACTTTC
TRBJ2-3 TRBV11-3 few . CASSLSGTSTDTQYF TGTGCCAGCAGCTTATCGGGAACGAGCACAGATACGCAGTATTTT
TRBJ2-1 TRBV11-2 . . CASSLERYGGNEQFF TGTGCCAGCAGCTTAGAAAGGTACGGGGGAAATGAGCAGTTCTTC
TRBJ2-1 TRBV7-2 once . CASSSPGRGNEQFF TGTGCCAGCAGCTCACCGGGACGGGGGAATGAGCAGTTCTTC
TRBJ2-1 TRBV5-1 . TRBD2 CASSLEGLAGDNEQFF TGCGCCAGCAGCTTGGAGGGACTAGCGGGAGACAATGAGCAGTTCTTC
TRBJ1-5 TRBV10-3 . . CAISGSSNQPQHF TGTGCCATCAGTGGGAGTAGCAATCAGCCCCAGCATTTT
TRBJ1-1 TRBV2 few TRBD1 CASSDQQGSPEAFF TGTGCCAGCAGTGATCAACAGGGGAGCCCTGAAGCTTTCTTT
TRBJ1-5 TRBV20-1 . . CPPRGPQHF TGCCCTCCCAGGGGGCCCCAGCATTTT
TRBJ2-1 TRBV5-1 . TRBD2 CASSNGGLAGGPDEQFF TGCGCCAGCAGTAATGGAGGGCTAGCGGGAGGGCCCGATGAGCAGTTCTTC
TRBJ2-1 TRBV18 . TRBD1 CASTPLDRGSNEQFF TGTGCCAGCACGCCACTGGACAGGGGAAGCAATGAGCAGTTCTTC
TRBJ1-3 TRBV6-5 . . CASRPGAGNTIYF TGTGCCAGCAGGCCTGGAGCTGGAAACACCATATATTTT
TRBJ1-2 TRBV2 . . CASRWTDYGYTF TGTGCCAGCAGATGGACAGACTATGGCTACACCTTC
TRBJ1-1 TRBV6-6 . TRBD1 CASSLNRGGTEAFF TGTGCCAGCAGTTTAAACAGGGGTGGCACTGAAGCTTTCTTT
TRBJ2-3 TRBV5-4 . TRBD2 CASRGRLAGGTTTDTQYF TGTGCCAGCAGGGGCCGGCTAGCGGGGGGAACGACCACAGATACGCAGTATTTT
TRBJ2-7 TRBV6-5 . TRBD1 CASSYSRGQGYEQYF TGTGCCAGCAGTTACAGTAGGGGACAGGGATACGAGCAGTACTTC
TRBJ1-3 TRBV19 . . CASSGGAGFPSGNTIYF TGTGCCAGTAGCGGCGGGGCAGGGTTCCCCTCTGGAAACACCATATATTTT
TRBJ1-6 TRBV15 . TRBD1 CATSGTRGRNSPLHF TGTGCCACCAGCGGCACCAGGGGGAGGAATTCACCCCTCCACTTT
TRBJ2-1 TRBV19 few TRBD1 CGTDRGVRDEQFF TGTGGTACGGACAGGGGGGTTAGAGATGAGCAGTTCTTC
TRBJ1-1 TRBV5-6 . TRBD1 CASSQGGSLNTEAFF TGTGCCAGCAGCCAGGGGGGCAGCCTGAACACTGAAGCTTTCTTT
TRBJ2-2 TRBV5-1 . TRBD2 CASSRDGTSETGELFF TGCGCCAGCAGCCGTGACGGGACTAGCGAGACCGGGGAGCTGTTTTTT
TRBJ1-3 TRBV7-3 . . CASSLTGHSSGNTIYF TGTGCCAGCAGCTTAACGGGACACTCCTCTGGAAACACCATATATTTT
TRBJ2-1 TRBV7-2 . TRBD2 CASSPGTSNNEQFF TGTGCCAGCAGCCCCGGGACTAGCAACAATGAGCAGTTCTTC
TRBJ2-1 TRBV5-1 . TRBD2 CASSLMRGGRNEQFF TGCGCCAGCAGCTTGATGCGGGGGGGCAGGAATGAGCAGTTCTTC
TRBJ1-1 TRBV7-8 few TRBD1 CASSTRQGAGTEAFF TGTGCCAGCAGCACCAGACAGGGGGCCGGCACTGAAGCTTTCTTT
TRBJ2-1 TRBV30 . . CAWSVLARSYNEQFF TGTGCCTGGAGTGTACTAGCCAGGTCCTACAATGAGCAGTTCTTC
TRBJ1-6 TRBV7-2 . TRBD1 CASSPARGHSPLHF TGTGCCAGCAGCCCCGCCAGGGGGCATTCACCCCTCCACTTT
TRBJ2-1 TRBV5-1 . . CASSLQGSVGYNEQFF TGCGCCAGCAGCTTGCAGGGGTCGGTCGGGTACAATGAGCAGTTCTTC
TRBJ2-1 TRBV6-1 . TRBD2 CASSEAPASGINLFF TGTGCCAGCAGTGAAGCCCCGGCTAGCGGGATCAATTTGTTCTTC
TRBJ1-5 TRBV3-1/TRBV3-2 . TRBD1 CASSQETGGPFSVHF TGTGCCAGCAGCCAAGAGACAGGGGGCCCCTTCAGCGTCCATTTT
TRBJ1-6 TRBV12-3/TRBV12-4 . . CASSPSNSPLHF TGTGCCAGCAGTCCGAGTAATTCACCCCTCCACTTT
TRBJ1-5 TRBV30 . . CAWSGLGGQPQHF TGTGCCTGGAGTGGACTTGGGGGCCAGCCCCAGCATTTT
TRBJ1-1 TRBV7-5 . . CARSLTQTGMNTEAFF TGTGCCAGAAGCTTGACCCAGACAGGTATGAACACTGAAGCTTTCTTT
TRBJ2-6 TRBV14 . . CASSLRTGSGANVLTF TGTGCCAGCAGCCTCCGAACAGGCTCTGGGGCCAACGTCCTGACTTTC
TRBJ1-2 TRBV5-4 once TRBD1 CASSSDGQGSQGKGYTF TGTGCCAGCAGCTCGGACGGACAGGGAAGCCAGGGGAAGGGCTACACCTTC
TRBJ1-2 TRBV6-4 . TRBD1 CASSQVRDRGRRSYGYTF TGTGCCAGCAGTCAAGTCCGGGACAGGGGGCGCAGGAGCTATGGCTACACCTTC
TRBJ1-6 TRBV27 . . CASSSGLLSSYNSPLHF TGTGCCAGCAGTTCTGGACTTTTGAGCTCCTATAATTCACCCCTCCACTTT
TRBJ1-5 TRBV2 few . CASSVAGNQPQHF TGTGCCAGCAGTGTGGCAGGCAATCAGCCCCAGCATTTT
TRBJ2-5 TRBV19 few . CASAGGPQETQYF TGTGCCAGTGCAGGGGGGCCACAAGAGACCCAGTACTTC
TRBJ2-5 TRBV6-6 . TRBD1 CASRPDRGRKTQYF TGTGCCAGCAGACCCGACAGGGGGCGGAAGACCCAGTACTTC
TRBJ1-2 TRBV10-3 . . CAISTGNYGYTF TGTGCCATCAGTACAGGGAACTATGGCTACACCTTC
TRBJ1-6 TRBV6-5 . . CASSYSRQLYNSPLHF TGTGCCAGCAGTTACTCGAGACAGCTCTATAATTCACCCCTCCACTTT
TRBJ2-3 TRBV18 . TRBD2 CASSPGTSGRYDTQYF TGTGCCAGCTCTCCGGGGACTAGCGGGAGGTACGATACGCAGTATTTT
TRBJ1-2 TRBV5-1 few . CASSSQAAGGYTF TGCGCCAGCAGCTCACAGGCTGCTGGGGGCTACACCTTC
TRBJ1-1 TRBV4-2 . TRBD1 CASSQTGQGRTEAFF TGTGCCAGCAGCCAGACGGGACAGGGGAGAACTGAAGCTTTCTTT
TRBJ1-2 TRBV19 . . CASSGQYGYTF TGTGCCAGTAGTGGGCAGTATGGCTACACCTTC
TRBJ1-1 TRBV6-2/TRBV6-3 once . CASSSGTLEGNTEAFF TGTGCCAGCAGTAGCGGGACTCTGGAGGGGAACACTGAAGCTTTCTTT
TRBJ1-2 TRBV5-1 . . CASTFNAERGYGYTF TGCGCCAGCACCTTTAACGCGGAAAGAGGCTATGGCTACACCTTC
TRBJ1-2 TRBV5-4 . . CASSLEGWDGYTF TGTGCCAGCAGCTTGGAGGGGTGGGATGGCTACACCTTC